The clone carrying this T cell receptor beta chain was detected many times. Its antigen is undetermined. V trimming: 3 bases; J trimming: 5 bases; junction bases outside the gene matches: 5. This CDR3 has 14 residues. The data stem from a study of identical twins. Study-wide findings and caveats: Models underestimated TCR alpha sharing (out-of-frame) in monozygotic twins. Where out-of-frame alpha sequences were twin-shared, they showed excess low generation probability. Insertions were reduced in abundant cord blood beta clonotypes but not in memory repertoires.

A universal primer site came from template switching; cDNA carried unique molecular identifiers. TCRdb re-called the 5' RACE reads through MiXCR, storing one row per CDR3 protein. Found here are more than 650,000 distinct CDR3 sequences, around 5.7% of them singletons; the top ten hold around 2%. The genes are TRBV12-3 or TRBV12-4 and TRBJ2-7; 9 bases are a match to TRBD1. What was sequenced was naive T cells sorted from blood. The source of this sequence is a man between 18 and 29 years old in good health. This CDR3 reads CASSFRDRDDEQYF. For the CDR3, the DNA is TGTGCCAGCAGTTTCCGGGACAGGGATGACGAGCAGTACTTC.